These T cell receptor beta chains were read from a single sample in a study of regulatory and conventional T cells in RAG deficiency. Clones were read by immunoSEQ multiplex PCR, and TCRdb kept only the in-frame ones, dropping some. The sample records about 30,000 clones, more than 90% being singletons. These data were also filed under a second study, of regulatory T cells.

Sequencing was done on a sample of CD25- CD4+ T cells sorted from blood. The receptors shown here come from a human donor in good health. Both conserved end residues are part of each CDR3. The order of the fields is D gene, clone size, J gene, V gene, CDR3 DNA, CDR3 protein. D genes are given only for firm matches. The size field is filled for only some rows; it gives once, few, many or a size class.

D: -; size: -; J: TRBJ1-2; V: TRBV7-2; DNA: TGTGCCAGCAGTTACGTAGCAAACTATGGCTACACCTTC; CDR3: CASSYVANYGYTF
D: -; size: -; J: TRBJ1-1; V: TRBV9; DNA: TGTGCCAGCAGCGTATCCCCCGGATCCAGGGGAACTGAAGCTTTCTTT; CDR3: CASSVSPGSRGTEAFF
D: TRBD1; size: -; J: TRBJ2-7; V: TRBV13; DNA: TGTGCCAGCAGTTCCGGGACAGGCAACGGGCGACAGTACTTC; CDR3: CASSSGTGNGRQYF
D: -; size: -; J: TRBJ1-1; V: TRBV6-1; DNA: TGTGCCAGCAGACAGACAGCAAACACTGAAGCTTTCTTT; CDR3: CASRQTANTEAFF
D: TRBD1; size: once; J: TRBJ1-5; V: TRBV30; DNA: TGTGCCTGGTCATCACCGGGACAGGGAGGCAATCAGCCCCAGCATTTT; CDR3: CAWSSPGQGGNQPQHF
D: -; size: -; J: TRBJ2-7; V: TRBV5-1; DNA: TGCGCCAGCAGCTTGAAGGCAAGGGGATCCATCTACGAGCAGTACTTC; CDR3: CASSLKARGSIYEQYF
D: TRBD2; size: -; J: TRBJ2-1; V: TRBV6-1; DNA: TGTGCCAGCAGTGCCAGCGGGAGCTCCTACAATGAGCAGTTCTTC; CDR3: CASSASGSSYNEQFF
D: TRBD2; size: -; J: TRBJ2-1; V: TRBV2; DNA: TGTGCCAGCAGGGGGGGACGACTAGCAGCGGGTGGTGAGCAGTTCTTC; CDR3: CASRGGRLAAGGEQFF
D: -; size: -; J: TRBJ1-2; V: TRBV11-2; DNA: TGTGCCAGCAGCCCCGTGAGGGAGGCCTACTATGGCTACACCTTC; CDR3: CASSPVREAYYGYTF
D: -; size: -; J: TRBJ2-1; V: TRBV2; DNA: TGTGCCAGCAGGTATACAGGGGGGGCCTACAATGAGCAGTTCTTC; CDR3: CASRYTGGAYNEQFF
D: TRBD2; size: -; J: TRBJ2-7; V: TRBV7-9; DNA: TGTGCCAGCAGCTCGCACGGGACTAGCGGGGGTCGGCCATACGAGCAGTACTTC; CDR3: CASSSHGTSGGRPYEQYF
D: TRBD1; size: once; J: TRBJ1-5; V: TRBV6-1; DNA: TGTGCCAGCAGGGACGGGACAGGGCGAAATCAGCCCCAGCATTTT; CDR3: CASRDGTGRNQPQHF
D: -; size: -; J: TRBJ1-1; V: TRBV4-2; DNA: TGTGCCAGCAGCCAAGATTTGAGGACTATGAACACTGAAGCTTTCTTT; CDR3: CASSQDLRTMNTEAFF
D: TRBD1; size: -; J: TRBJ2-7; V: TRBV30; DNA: TGTGCCTGGAATGGCAGGGGGCACGAGCAGTACTTC; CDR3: CAWNGRGHEQYF
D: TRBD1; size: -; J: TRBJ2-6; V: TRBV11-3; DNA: TGTGCCAGCAGCTCTGGGACAGGGCGTGGGGCCAACGTCCTGACTTTC; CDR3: CASSSGTGRGANVLTF
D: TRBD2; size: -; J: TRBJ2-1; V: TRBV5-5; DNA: TGTGCCAGCAGCTTGGGGAGACTAGCGGGGGGGCTCTACAATGAGCAGTTCTTC; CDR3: CASSLGRLAGGLYNEQFF
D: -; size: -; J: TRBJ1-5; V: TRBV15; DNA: TGTGCCACCAGCAGAGCAGGGGGCAATCAGCCCCAGCATTTT; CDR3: CATSRAGGNQPQHF
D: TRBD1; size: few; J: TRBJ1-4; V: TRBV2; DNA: TGTGCCAGCAGTGACCGGACAGGGAATGAAAAACTGTTTTTT; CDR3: CASSDRTGNEKLFF
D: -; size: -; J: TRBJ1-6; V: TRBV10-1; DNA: TGCGCCAGCAGTGCCTCAGGGTCGAATAATTCACCCCTCCACTTT; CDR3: CASSASGSNNSPLHF
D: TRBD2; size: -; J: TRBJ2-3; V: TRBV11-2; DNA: TGTGCCAGCAGCTTAGAGCTAGCGGGGGTTGGTATCACAGATACGCAGTATTTT; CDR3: CASSLELAGVGITDTQYF
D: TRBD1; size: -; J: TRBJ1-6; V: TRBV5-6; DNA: TGTGCCAGCAGCTTGGGGCCGGGACAGGGCCATTCACCCCTCCACTTT; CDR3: CASSLGPGQGHSPLHF
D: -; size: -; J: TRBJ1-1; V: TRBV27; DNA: TGTGCCAGCAGTTTTGAGGGCCTGCGGGACACTGAAGCTTTCTTT; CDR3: CASSFEGLRDTEAFF
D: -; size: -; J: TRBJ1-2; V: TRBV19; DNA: TGTGCCAGTAGCAATTCGGGACACCCTAAGGACTATGGCTACACCTTC; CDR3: CASSNSGHPKDYGYTF
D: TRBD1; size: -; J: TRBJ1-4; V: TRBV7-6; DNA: TGTGCCAGCAGCTTAGGGCAGGGGGCCACTAATGAAAAACTGTTTTTT; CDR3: CASSLGQGATNEKLFF
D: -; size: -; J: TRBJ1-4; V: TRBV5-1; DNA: TGCGCCAGCAGCCGAGCAACTAATGAAAAACTGTTTTTT; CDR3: CASSRATNEKLFF
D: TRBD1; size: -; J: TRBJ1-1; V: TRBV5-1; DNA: TGCGCCAGCAGCTCCGACAGGGACACTGAAGCTTTCTTT; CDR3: CASSSDRDTEAFF
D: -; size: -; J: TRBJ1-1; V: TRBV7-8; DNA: TGTGCCAGCTCGGCGGTGACTGAAGCTTTCTTT; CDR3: CASSAVTEAFF
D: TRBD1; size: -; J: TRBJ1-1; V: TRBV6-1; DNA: TGTGCCAGCAGAGACATGGGACAGGGGGTAACTGAAGCTTTCTTT; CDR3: CASRDMGQGVTEAFF
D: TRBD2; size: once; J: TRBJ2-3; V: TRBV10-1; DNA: TGCGCCAGCATGTTAGCGGGGGGTAATACGCAGTATTTT; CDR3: CASMLAGGNTQYF
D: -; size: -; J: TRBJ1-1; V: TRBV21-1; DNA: TGTGCCAGCAGCAAACCAACAGGGAACACTGAAGCTTTCTTT; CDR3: CASSKPTGNTEAFF
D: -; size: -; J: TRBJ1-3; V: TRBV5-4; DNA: TGTGCCAGCACCACGAAAGACGGGAACACCATATATTTT; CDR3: CASTTKDGNTIYF
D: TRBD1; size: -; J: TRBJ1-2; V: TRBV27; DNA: TGTGCCAGCAGCCCACACCGGGACAGACATTTCTATGGCTACACCTTC; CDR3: CASSPHRDRHFYGYTF
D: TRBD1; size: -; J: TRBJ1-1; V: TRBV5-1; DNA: TGCGCCAGCAGCTCACAGGGGGGGAACACTGAAGCTTTCTTT; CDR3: CASSSQGGNTEAFF
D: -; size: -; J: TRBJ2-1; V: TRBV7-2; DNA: TGTGCCAGCAGCTTAGTCCGGGTTGGTTTGAATGAGCAGTTCTTC; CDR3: CASSLVRVGLNEQFF
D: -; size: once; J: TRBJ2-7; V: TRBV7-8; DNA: TGTGCCAGCAGCTTAGTGGGGGCGGCGTACGAGCAGTACTTC; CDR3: CASSLVGAAYEQYF
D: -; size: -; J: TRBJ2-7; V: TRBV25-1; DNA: TGTGCCAGCCGCCGGACAGCGAGCTCCTACGAGCAGTACTTC; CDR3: CASRRTASSYEQYF
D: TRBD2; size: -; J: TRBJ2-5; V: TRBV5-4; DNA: TGTGCCAGCAGCTCGACTAGCGGGGGACAAGAGACCCAGTACTTC; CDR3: CASSSTSGGQETQYF
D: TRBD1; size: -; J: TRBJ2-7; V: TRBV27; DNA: TGTGCCAGCAGAGACAGGGTGGCCGAGCAGTACTTC; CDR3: CASRDRVAEQYF
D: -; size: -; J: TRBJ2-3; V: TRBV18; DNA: TGTGCCAGCTCACCGATTTTGAGGGGGTTTTTCGCAGATACGCAGTATTTT; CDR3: CASSPILRGFFADTQYF
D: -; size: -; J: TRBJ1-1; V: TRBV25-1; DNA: TGTGCCAGCAGTGAATCTGGGCCGAACACTGAAGCTTTCTTT; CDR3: CASSESGPNTEAFF
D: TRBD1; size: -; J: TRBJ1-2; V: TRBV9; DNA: TGTGCCAGCAGCCGCCGGGGACAGGGATTTGGCTACACCTTC; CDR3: CASSRRGQGFGYTF
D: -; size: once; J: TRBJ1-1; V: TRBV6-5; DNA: TGTGCCAGCAGATTCGGCCGGCGGGCTTTCTTT; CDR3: CASRFGRRAFF
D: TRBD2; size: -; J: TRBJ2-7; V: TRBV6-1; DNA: TGTGCCAGCGACCGGGGGGGAGGGAACTCCTACGAGCAGTACTTC; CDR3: CASDRGGGNSYEQYF
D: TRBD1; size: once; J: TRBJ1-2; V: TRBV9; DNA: TGTGCCAGCAGCGTAGCAGGACAGGGTAACTATGGCTACACCTTC; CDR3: CASSVAGQGNYGYTF
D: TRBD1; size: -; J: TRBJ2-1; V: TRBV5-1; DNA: TGCGCCAGCAGCTTGAACGGACAGGGGATAAACAATGAGCAGTTCTTC; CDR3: CASSLNGQGINNEQFF
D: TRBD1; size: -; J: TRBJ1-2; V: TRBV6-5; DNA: TGTGCCAGCAGTTACAGGGACAGGAGGCATCGTGGCTACACCTTC; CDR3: CASSYRDRRHRGYTF
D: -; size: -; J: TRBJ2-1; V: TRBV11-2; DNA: TGTGCCAGCAGCTTAGATCTGTCTGAGCAGTTCTTC; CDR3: CASSLDLSEQFF
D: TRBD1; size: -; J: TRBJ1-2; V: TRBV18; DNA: TGTGCCAGCTCATCCGGGACAGGGGGCTCCGAGGGCTACACCTTC; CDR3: CASSSGTGGSEGYTF
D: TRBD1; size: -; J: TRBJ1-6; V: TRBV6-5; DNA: TGTGCCAGCAGTTCGGACAGGGCCGATAATTCACCCCTCCACTTT; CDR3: CASSSDRADNSPLHF
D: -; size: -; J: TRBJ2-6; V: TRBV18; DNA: TGTGCCAGCTCACCCAACTCAGGGGTCTCTGGGGCCAACGTCCTGACTTTC; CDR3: CASSPNSGVSGANVLTF
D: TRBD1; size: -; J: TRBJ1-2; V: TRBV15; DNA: TGTGCCACCAGCAGGGAAGCAGGGGGGCTAAACTATGGCTACACCTTC; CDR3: CATSREAGGLNYGYTF
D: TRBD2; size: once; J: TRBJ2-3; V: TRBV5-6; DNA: TGTGCCAGCAGCTTTATGAGCGGGGGGGCCAGCGATACGCAGTATTTT; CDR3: CASSFMSGGASDTQYF
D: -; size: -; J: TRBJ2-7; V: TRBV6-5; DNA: TGTGCCAGCAGTTACTCGACTACGGTGTGGTACGAGCAGTACTTC; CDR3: CASSYSTTVWYEQYF
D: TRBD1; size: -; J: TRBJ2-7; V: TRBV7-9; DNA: TGTGCCAGCAGCTTAGGGAAAGTCGGACAGGGACCCTACGAGCAGTACTTC; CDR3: CASSLGKVGQGPYEQYF
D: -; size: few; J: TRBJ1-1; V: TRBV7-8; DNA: TGTGCCAGCAGCTTAGTTGGGGGGGGGACCACTGAAGCTTTCTTT; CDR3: CASSLVGGGTTEAFF